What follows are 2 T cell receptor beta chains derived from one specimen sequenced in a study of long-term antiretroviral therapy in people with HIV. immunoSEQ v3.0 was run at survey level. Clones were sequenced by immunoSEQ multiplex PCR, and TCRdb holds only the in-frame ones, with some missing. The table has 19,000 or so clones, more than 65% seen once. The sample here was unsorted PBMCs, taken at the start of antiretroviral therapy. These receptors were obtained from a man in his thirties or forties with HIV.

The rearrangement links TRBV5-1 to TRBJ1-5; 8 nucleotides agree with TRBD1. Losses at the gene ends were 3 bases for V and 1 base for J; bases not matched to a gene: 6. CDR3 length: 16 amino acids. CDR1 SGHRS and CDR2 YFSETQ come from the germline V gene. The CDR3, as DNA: TGCGCCAGCAGCTGGGGGACAGGATCAAGCAATCAGCCCCAGCATTTT. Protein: CASSWGTGSSNQPQHF.

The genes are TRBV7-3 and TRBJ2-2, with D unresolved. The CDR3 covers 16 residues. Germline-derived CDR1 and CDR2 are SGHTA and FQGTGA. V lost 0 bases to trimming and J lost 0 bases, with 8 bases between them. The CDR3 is CASSLTAFPNTGELFF. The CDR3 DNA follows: TGTGCCAGCAGCTTAACCGCATTTCCGAACACCGGGGAGCTGTTTTTT.